These 27 T cell receptor beta chains were all obtained from the same sample, sequenced in a study of coeliac disease. Clones were read by immunoSEQ multiplex PCR, and TCRdb kept only the in-frame ones, dropping some. The sample contains some 8,700 clones, 45% to 60% of which appear only once. Sequenced sample: intraepithelial lymphocytes from the gut. All receptors come from a woman aged 60-70 years with celiac disease.

The genes are TRBV4-3 and TRBJ2-1; weak D call: TRBD1 (7 bases). The germline V gene encodes CDR1 LGHNA and CDR2 YSLEER. The CDR3 length is 15 residues. Trimming left V 8 bases short and J 7 bases short, with 21 bases between. Here the CDR3 reads CASAPGTAGKNEQFF. The CDR3 DNA is TGCGCCAGCGCACCCGGGACAGCGGGTAAGAATGAGCAGTTCTTC.

V gene TRBV4-2 combines with J gene TRBJ2-1; 8 bases are a match to TRBD1. Germline CDR1 is LGHNA and CDR2 is YNFKEQ. The CDR3 is 16 amino acids. J gave up 8 bases and V 1 base, and 10 bases lay outside the gene matches. The CDR3 sequence is CASSQVRTGTWDEQFF. The CDR3 coding sequence is TGTGCCAGCAGCCAAGTAAGGACAGGGACATGGGATGAGCAGTTCTTC.

CDR3 sequence (DNA): TGTGCCAGCAGTAATAGCGGGGGGGCCCCAGAGACCCAGTACTTC. Translated: CASSNSGGAPETQYF. The rearrangement joins TRBV6-1 to TRBJ2-5, with 11 bases aligning to TRBD2. Germline V gene sequence: CDR1 MNHNS, CDR2 SASEGT. The V gene end was trimmed by 5 bases and the J gene end by 4 bases; junction bases not matched to a gene: 6. The CDR3 consists of 15 residues.

The chain uses TRBV4-1 and TRBJ2-3; no firm D call. CDR1 and CDR2 (germline): MGHRA, YSYEKL. The CDR3 extends over 16 amino acids. V was shortened by 0 bases and J by 1 base, with 11 bases between the two germline ends. The CDR3 nucleotides are TGCGCCAGCAGCCAAGATCATTGGGCTGGCACAGATACGCAGTATTTT. Its protein is CASSQDHWAGTDTQYF.

This chain joins TRBV27 and TRBJ2-1; 15 nucleotides align to TRBD2. Germline V CDR1 and CDR2: MNHEY, SMNVEV (reference sequence). Germline trimming cut 5 bases from V and 9 bases from J; bases unmatched to any gene: 5. This CDR3 spans 15 amino acids. The CDR3 DNA is TGTGCCAGCAGTATACGGACTAGCGGGGGGGTTGAGCAGTTCTTC. Encoded protein: CASSIRTSGGVEQFF.

This clone was detected a few times. V and J are TRBV9 and TRBJ2-3; D gene ambiguous. The CDR3 totals 14 residues. V was shortened by 0 bases and J by 6 bases, with 11 bases between the two germline ends. CDR1 and CDR2 from the germline V gene are SGDLS and YYNGEE. CDR3 protein: CASSVGGPGDTQYF. CDR3 nucleotides: TGTGCCAGCAGCGTAGGAGGTCCCGGGGATACGCAGTATTTT.

The DNA for the CDR3 is TGTGCCAGCAGCGTGGCAGGCGGACTCTACGAGCAGTACTTC. Amino acids: CASSVAGGLYEQYF. This chain connects TRBV5-4 to TRBJ2-7, with D possibly TRBD2 on 5 matching bases. The germline CDR1 and CDR2 sequences are SGHNT and YYREEE (reference sequence). The CDR3 contains 14 residues. Trimming removed 4 bases from V and 3 bases from J, with 14 bases in between.

This chain links TRBV5-6 with TRBJ1-2; 8 bases match TRBD1. Unmatched junction bases numbered 1, after V lost 0 bases and J lost 3 bases. The CDR3 runs to 14 residues. Per the germline V gene, CDR1 is SGHDT and CDR2 is YYEEEE. The CDR3 bases are TGTGCCAGCAGCTTGGGACAGGGGTACTATGGCTACACCTTC. Protein product: CASSLGQGYYGYTF.

This sequence joins TRBV9 and TRBJ2-7; perhaps TRBD2 as D (6 bases). The V gene's germline CDR1 is SGDLS and CDR2 YYNGEE. This CDR3 region has 17 residues. With 0 bases removed from V and 0 bases from J, the gap between germline ends came to 16 bases. CDR3 sequence reads: CASSVGDGGDGSYEQYF. DNA for the CDR3: TGTGCCAGCAGCGTAGGAGATGGAGGGGACGGCTCCTACGAGCAGTACTTC.

The chain recombines TRBV6-5 with TRBJ1-1; tentatively, D is TRBD1 (5 bases). Germline CDR1 and CDR2: MNHEY and SVGAGI. V lost 1 base to trimming and J lost 3 bases, with 9 bases between them. This CDR3 region has 14 residues. The CDR3 spells CASSYLVGDTEAFF. The DNA of the CDR3 is TGTGCCAGCAGTTACTTGGTAGGGGACACTGAAGCTTTCTTT.

CDR3 amino acids: CASSVSSGATQETQYF. The CDR3 DNA reads TGTGCCAGCAGCGTCTCTAGCGGGGCAACACAAGAGACCCAGTACTTC. The chain links TRBV9 to TRBJ2-5; 9 bases line up with TRBD2. After removal of 2 bases from V and 2 bases from J, the junction contained 7 bases not matched to a gene. The CDR3 consists of 16 residues. Looked up from germline, CDR1 is SGDLS and CDR2 is YYNGEE.

The V call is TRBV5-5, the J call TRBJ2-1; 8 bases align to TRBD2. The V gene end was trimmed by 2 bases and the J gene end by 7 bases; junction bases not matched to a gene: 8. The CDR3 runs to 15 residues. Germline CDR1 reads SGHKS; CDR2 reads YYEKEE (reference sequence). In DNA, the CDR3 is TGTGCCAGCAGCTTTCCCCCGGGGGGGCGGAATGAGCAGTTCTTC. Amino acid sequence: CASSFPPGGRNEQFF. Variable domain in full (rest from reference TRBV5-5 and TRBJ2-1): DAGVTQSPTHLIKTRGQQVTLRCSPISGHKSVSWYQQVLGQGPQFIFQYYEKEERGRGNFPDRFSARQFPNYSSELNVNALLLGDSALYLCASSFPPGGRNEQFFGPGTRLTVL.

The chain uses TRBV10-2 and TRBJ2-1; the match to TRBD2 covers 8 bases. The CDR3 sequence is 13 residues long. Trimming at V came to 10 bases and at J to 8 bases, leaving 10 bases not matched to a gene. The germline V gene has CDR1 WSHSY and CDR2 SAAADI. The CDR3 coding sequence is TGCGCCATCCTTCCACGGGGGGGGTATGAGCAGTTCTTC. Its translation is CAILPRGGYEQFF.

This chain connects TRBV11-1 to TRBJ2-7; no definite D call. V lost 1 base to trimming and J lost 3 bases, with 10 bases between them. This CDR3 comprises 14 residues. Germline CDR1 SGHAT, CDR2 FQDESV (reference sequence). The CDR3 region has the DNA TGTGCCAGCAGCTTAGGTCAGGTCTACTACGAGCAGTACTTC. It codes for CASSLGQVYYEQYF.

This clone appeared a single time. This chain connects TRBV2 to TRBJ2-3, with 7 bases identical to TRBD2. The CDR3 covers 14 residues. Germline V gene data show CDR1 as SNHLY and CDR2 as FYNNEI. Trimming at V came to 7 bases and at J to 6 bases, leaving 10 bases not matched to a gene. The CDR3 sequence: CASKLRGVWDTQYF. CDR3 sequence (DNA): TGTGCCAGCAAACTCCGGGGGGTTTGGGATACGCAGTATTTT. Full variable domain (missing parts from reference TRBV2 and TRBJ2-3): EPEVTQTPSHQVTQMGQEVILRCVPISNHLYFYWYRQILGQKVEFLVSFYNNEISEKSEIFDDQFSVERPDGSNFTLKIRSTKLEDSAMYFCASKLRGVWDTQYFGPGTRLTVL.

The rearrangement links TRBV15 to TRBJ2-3, with no clear D. Germline CDR1 is LNHNV and CDR2 is YYDKDF (reference sequence). The ends were cut back, 5 bases at V and 5 bases at J, with 11 bases in the middle. The CDR3 totals 13 residues. CDR3 DNA: TGTGCCACCAGCCCCACCTCAGGAGATACGCAGTATTTT. Residues: CATSPTSGDTQYF. The full variable domain, with the rest looked up from reference TRBV15 and TRBJ2-3, is DAMVIQNPRYQVTQFGKPVTLSCSQTLNHNVMYWYQQKSSQAPKLLFHYYDKDFNNEADTPDNFQSRRPNTSFCFLDIRSPGLGDTAMYLCATSPTSGDTQYFGPGTRLTVL.

This clone has more than one count but fewer than ten. This chain links TRBV28 with TRBJ1-4, with D maybe TRBD1 (5 bases). Germline V gives CDR1 MDHEN, CDR2 SYDVKM. The CDR3 covers 15 residues. Trimming stripped 4 bases from V and 2 bases from J, with 11 bases between. In DNA, the CDR3 is TGTGCCAGCAGTTCTGCCAGGGTTACTAATGAAAAACTGTTTTTT. Its protein product is CASSSARVTNEKLFF.

This rearrangement joins TRBV28 to TRBJ2-5, with 7 bases matching TRBD2. In germline, CDR1 is MDHEN, CDR2 SYDVKM. The V segment lost 2 bases and the J segment 4 bases; nucleotides outside the gene matches: 10. This CDR3 comprises 16 residues. DNA of the CDR3: TGTGCCAGCAGTTTAAGTAGGGCGGGAGTCCCAGAGACCCAGTACTTC. Its translation is CASSLSRAGVPETQYF.

V usage is TRBV6-1 and J usage is TRBJ2-7; tentatively, D is TRBD1 (6 bases). V was pared by 2 bases and J by 3 bases, with 20 bases between. The CDR3 totals 17 residues. Germline V CDR1 and CDR2: MNHNS, SASEGT. The CDR3 bases are TGTGCCAGCAGTGAAACGGCGACAGGCGTAACCGTCTACGAGCAGTACTTC. This translates into CASSETATGVTVYEQYF.

This clone has a single count. The V call is TRBV6-1, the J call TRBJ1-5; TRBD1 is a possible D gene (5 bases). V was cut by 7 bases and J by 6 bases, with 16 bases left in between. Per germline, CDR1 MNHNS and CDR2 SASEGT. The CDR3 runs to 14 residues. The CDR3 DNA sequence: TGTGCCAGCATCAGTCAAAGAAGGGGTCAGCCCCAGCATTTT. The encoded protein is CASISQRRGQPQHF.

This clone was recorded once. The rearrangement links TRBV27 to TRBJ2-2, with D possibly being TRBD2 (6 bases). The V gene's germline CDR1 is MNHEY and CDR2 SMNVEV (reference sequence). The length of the CDR3 is 15 residues. Trimming removed 3 bases at V and 7 bases at J, with 15 bases between. The CDR3 spells CASSFAGPYLGELFF. The DNA of the CDR3 is TGTGCCAGCAGTTTCGCGGGGCCTTATCTCGGGGAGCTGTTTTTT.

The chain couples TRBV11-2 to TRBJ2-1, with TRBD2 matching 9 bases. From germline, CDR1 is SGHAT and CDR2 FQNNGV. This CDR3 is built from 16 residues. V gave up 0 bases and J gave up 7 bases; unmatched junction bases: 7. CDR3 amino acids: CASSLDLAGGLNEQFF. The CDR3 bases are TGTGCCAGCAGCTTAGATCTGGCGGGGGGGCTTAATGAGCAGTTCTTC.

V gene TRBV10-1 combines with J gene TRBJ2-5; 8 bases line up with TRBD1. The CDR3 contains 16 residues. Per germline, CDR1 WNHNN and CDR2 SYGVQD (reference sequence). J gave up 4 bases and V 3 bases, and 10 bases lay outside the gene matches. In nucleotides, the CDR3 is TGCGCCAGCAGTGACCCAGGACAGGGAGGCACAGAGACCCAGTACTTC. Amino acid sequence: CASSDPGQGGTETQYF.

The chain recombines TRBV7-6 with TRBJ2-7; 10 bases agree with TRBD2. Germline V CDR1 and CDR2: SGHVS, FNYEAQ. This CDR3 region has 16 residues. V dropped 5 bases and J dropped 4; count of bases not matched to a gene: 11. CDR3 loop: CASSREPGLAEYEQYF. The DNA for the CDR3 is TGTGCCAGCAGCCGAGAACCCGGACTAGCGGAGTACGAGCAGTACTTC.

The chain carries TRBV7-6 and TRBJ2-1, with TRBD1 matching over 10 bases. Germline CDR1 and CDR2: SGHVS and FNYEAQ. This CDR3 is 18 amino acids long. After removal of 0 bases from V and 7 bases from J, the junction contained 12 bases not matched to a gene. The CDR3 loop is CASSLAESLDRGGNEQFF. DNA for the CDR3: TGTGCCAGCAGCTTAGCGGAGTCTCTGGACAGGGGGGGGAATGAGCAGTTCTTC.

The chain recombines TRBV2 with TRBJ2-2, with D uncertain. The CDR3 is 13 residues long. Germline lookup yields CDR1 SNHLY and CDR2 FYNNEI. Between the trimmed V and J ends, which lost 7 bases and 7 bases, there was a span of 13 bases. The CDR3 DNA sequence: TGTGCCAGCAAGCCCGGAGAGATCGGGGAGCTGTTTTTT. Translation gives CASKPGEIGELFF.

The J gene is TRBJ2-5, the V gene TRBV28; 9 bases map to TRBD2. Germline V gives CDR1 MDHEN, CDR2 SYDVKM. V lost 7 bases, J lost 9 bases, and 12 bases stayed unmatched. CDR3 size: 14 residues. CDR3 nucleotide sequence: TGTGCCAGCACTGGCGGGAGGGGAAGAGATGCCCAGTACTTC. Translated, it gives CASTGGRGRDAQYF.